This T cell receptor beta chain was sequenced for a study of blood T cell repertoires in COVID-19. Turning to the study itself: Sites across the United States, Italy and Spain contributed samples from acute and convalescent COVID-19.

Per the study methods: Scientists estimated how many nucleated cells there were by amplifying reference gene primers. The repertoire was sequenced with immunoSEQ multiplex PCR; TCRdb's copy has only in-frame clones and lacks some. Clone size and the V and J calls come from that table; the DNA yielded D and trimming. The table lists hundreds of thousands of clones, around four fifths of them singletons. This CDR3 contains 16 residues. Germline loops: CDR1 SGHKS, CDR2 YYEKEE (reference sequence). With 3 bases removed from V and 5 bases from J, the gap between germline ends came to 18 bases. This clone showed up just once.

Sequencing was performed on peripheral blood. The sequence came from an older woman with active or convalescent COVID-19. V is TRBV5-5 and J is TRBJ2-1; weak D call: TRBD2 (5 bases). CDR3 DNA sequence: TGTGCCAGCAGCTCCCACGGACTCGACGCTAACAATGAGCAGTTCTTC. This translates into CASSSHGLDANNEQFF.